What follows describes a single T cell receptor (beta chain). The CDR3 has 15 residues. Germline CDR1 and CDR2: LNHDA and SQIVND (reference sequence). The V and J ends lost 1 base and 7 bases, in that order; junction bases with no gene match: 6. Method: immunoSEQ multiplex PCR; TCRdb's copy keeps in-frame clones and lacks some. The top ten clones hold under 0.2% of a sample with roughly 28,000 clones, roughly 96% of them seen once. This sample is part of a study of regulatory and conventional T cells in RAG deficiency. The sorted conventional CD4+ T cells were CD25-low and CD127-high, with genomic DNA sequenced. A further study also used this sample, focusing on regulatory T cells. That paper notes: The PCR used 52 TRBV and 13 TRBJ primers.

The receptor's source is a human donor in good health. Sequencing was performed on CD25- CD4+ T cells sorted from blood. The chain links TRBV19 to TRBJ2-4; the match to TRBD1 covers 8 bases. In nucleotides, the CDR3 is TGTGCCAGTAGTATAGCCAGGGGACAGGTCAACATTCAGTACTTC. Its translation: CASSIARGQVNIQYF. The full variable domain, completed using reference TRBV19 and TRBJ2-4, is DGGITQSPKYLFRKEGQNVTLSCEQNLNHDAMYWYRQDPGQGLRLIYYSQIVNDFQKGDIAEGYSVSREKKESFPLTVTSAQKNPTAFYLCASSIARGQVNIQYFGAGTRLSVL.